The rows below give T cell receptor beta chains drawn from one sample of a study of control samples from healthy donors and cancer patients. Measured with immunoSEQ multiplex PCR; TCRdb has only the in-frame clones, and not every one. The top ten clones hold 2% to 3% of a sample with over 100,000 clones, around 90% of them seen once. Sequenced: blood. Source of these receptors: a man aged 40-49 years in good health. The CDR3 runs from the conserved cysteine through the conserved F or W. D genes are given only for firm matches. Expanded clones are given a class, and other clones once, few, many or no size at all.

NA,TRBV10-2,NA,TRBJ2-7,TGCGCCAGCAGTGCTGCAACAAGAATATTCTACGAGCAGTACTTC,CASSAATRIFYEQYF
few,TRBV6-6,TRBD1,TRBJ1-3,TGTGCCAGCAAAGACCGGGACAGGGCCTGGAACACCATATATTTT,CASKDRDRAWNTIYF
NA,TRBV6-5,NA,TRBJ1-1,TGTGCCAGCAGTTCACAGGGAGGAGGCACTGAAGCTTTCTTT,CASSSQGGGTEAFF
NA,TRBV14,NA,TRBJ2-7,TGTGCCAGCAGCCAGGCTCGAAGCTCCTACGAGCAGTACTTC,CASSQARSSYEQYF
NA,TRBV7-9,TRBD2,TRBJ2-5,TGTGCCAGCAGCTTAGCCAGGACTAGCGGGGGAACAGAGACCCAGTACTTC,CASSLARTSGGTETQYF
NA,TRBV29-1,NA,TRBJ1-4,TGCAGCGTTGAACACTATCGGGGTGAAAAACTGTTTTTT,CSVEHYRGEKLFF
NA,TRBV18,NA,TRBJ2-7,TGTGCCAGCTCACCTGTGGACAGAGCTTCCTACGAGCAGTACTTC,CASSPVDRASYEQYF
NA,TRBV7-8,NA,TRBJ2-5,TGTGCCAGCAGCTTAGGACGGTTGCTCCAGAGGGAGACCCAGTACTTC,CASSLGRLLQRETQYF
NA,TRBV11-1,NA,TRBJ1-2,TGTGCCAGCAGCTTAGAGACAGGCTATGGCTACACCTTC,CASSLETGYGYTF
NA,TRBV6-2/TRBV6-3,NA,TRBJ2-3,TGTGCCAGCAGTTGGAGGGTACTCGACAGGGTTGGTTCTCATACGCAGTATTTT,CASSWRVLDRVGSHTQYF
NA,TRBV28,NA,TRBJ2-3,TGTGCCAGCAGTTTAGAAGATACGCAGTATTTT,CASSLEDTQYF
NA,TRBV21-1,NA,TRBJ1-3,TGTGCCAGCAGCAACGGAACAGGGAAATGCTCTGGAAACACCATATATTTT,CASSNGTGKCSGNTIYF
NA,TRBV5-1,TRBD1,TRBJ1-5,TGCGCCAGCAGCTGGACAGGGGTCGCCGGTCAGCCCCAGCATTTT,CASSWTGVAGQPQHF
NA,TRBV10-1,TRBD1,TRBJ2-2,TGCGCAGGGCGGACCGGGACAGGGGACTCGAAAAAGAACACCGGGGAGCTGTTTTTT,CAGRTGTGDSKKNTGELFF
NA,TRBV7-8,NA,TRBJ2-7,TGTGCCAGCAGCGCGACGAGCAGGGTAATCCACGAGCAGTACTTC,CASSATSRVIHEQYF
once,TRBV9,NA,TRBJ2-2,TGTGCCAGCAGCGTCATCTCCGACACCGGGGAGCTGTTTTTT,CASSVISDTGELFF
NA,TRBV7-3,TRBD2,TRBJ2-3,TGTGCCAGCAGCTTAATGGGGGGGAGCACAGATACGCAGTATTTT,CASSLMGGSTDTQYF
NA,TRBV6-5,NA,TRBJ1-3,TGTGCCAGCAGTTACTCGTTCCGCGACGATGGAAACACCATATATTTT,CASSYSFRDDGNTIYF
few,TRBV30,TRBD1,TRBJ1-6,TGTGCCTGGAGTGTTCTGACAGGGGATTCACCCCTCCACTTT,CAWSVLTGDSPLHF
NA,TRBV6-5,TRBD1,TRBJ2-1,TGTGCCAGCAGTTACGGACAGGGCAATGAGCAGTTCTTC,CASSYGQGNEQFF
NA,TRBV29-1,NA,TRBJ2-5,TGCAGCGTTGAGCACGGCCTCGGGACCCAGTACTTC,CSVEHGLGTQYF
NA,TRBV19,NA,TRBJ1-5,TGTGCCAGTAGTATATCAGGACCCTATCAGCCCCAGCATTTT,CASSISGPYQPQHF
NA,TRBV11-2,TRBD1,TRBJ1-4,TGTGCCAGCAGCGGACAGGGCCTATTTGAAGAAAAACTGTTTTTT,CASSGQGLFEEKLFF
NA,TRBV29-1,NA,TRBJ2-6,TGCAGCGTTTTTAGGTATCCGGGCAGCCCTTTCCCTGGGGCCAACGTCCTGACTTTC,CSVFRYPGSPFPGANVLTF
NA,TRBV6-5,NA,TRBJ1-1,TGTGCCAGCAGTTCGGAGCTGAACACTGAAGCTTTCTTT,CASSSELNTEAFF
NA,TRBV24-1,NA,TRBJ2-5,TGTGCCACCAGTGATTTTCTAGCTCAAGAGACCCAGTACTTC,CATSDFLAQETQYF
few,TRBV10-2,NA,TRBJ2-7,TGCGCCAGCAGTGATGACGCCCGGGGCTCCCCTGTCTTC,CASSDDARGSPVF
NA,TRBV2,NA,TRBJ1-5,TGTGCCAGCAGTGCTTCTAGCAATCAGCCCCAGCATTTT,CASSASSNQPQHF
NA,TRBV3-1/TRBV3-2,TRBD2,TRBJ2-5,TGTGCCAGCAGCCAATCTCTAGCGGGGAGACAAGAGACCCAGTACTTC,CASSQSLAGRQETQYF
NA,TRBV6-6,NA,TRBJ1-1,TGTGCCAGCAGTTACCCCGGCGTAGGGGGAACTGAAGCTTTCTTT,CASSYPGVGGTEAFF
NA,TRBV19,NA,TRBJ1-2,TGTGCCAGCACGGGAGTCAGGGACTATGGCTACACCTTC,CASTGVRDYGYTF
NA,TRBV6-5,NA,TRBJ2-7,TGTGCCAGCAGTTGGAGGACGCCTAACGAGCGGAACGAGCAGTACTTC,CASSWRTPNERNEQYF
NA,TRBV19,NA,TRBJ2-5,TGTGCCAGTAGTATGAATGGGAACCAAGAGACCCAGTACTTC,CASSMNGNQETQYF
NA,TRBV6-5,TRBD1,TRBJ2-7,TGTGCCAGCAGTTACTTCGGGACAGGGGGAATCTACGAGCAGTACTTC,CASSYFGTGGIYEQYF
NA,TRBV28,NA,TRBJ1-2,TGTGCCAGCACAAGAACAGGGACTGGCTACACCTTC,CASTRTGTGYTF
NA,TRBV5-1,NA,TRBJ2-3,TGCGCCAGCAGCTTGGATACCGGGGGAACAAGGGATACGCAGTATTTT,CASSLDTGGTRDTQYF
once,TRBV29-1,TRBD1,TRBJ2-7,TGCAGCGTTGGGAGGACAGGGGGGGAGAACGAGCAGTACTTC,CSVGRTGGENEQYF
NA,TRBV19,TRBD1,TRBJ2-1,TGTGCCAGTAGTATTGGGACAGGAGCAGAGCAGTTCTTC,CASSIGTGAEQFF
NA,TRBV5-6,NA,TRBJ2-5,TGTGCCAGCAGCTCCACCTTGGGCCAAGCGGTAGAGACCCAGTACTTC,CASSSTLGQAVETQYF
NA,TRBV21-1,NA,TRBJ2-2,TGTGCCAGCAGCCTTAGGACGGCGAACACCGGGGAGCTGTTTTTT,CASSLRTANTGELFF